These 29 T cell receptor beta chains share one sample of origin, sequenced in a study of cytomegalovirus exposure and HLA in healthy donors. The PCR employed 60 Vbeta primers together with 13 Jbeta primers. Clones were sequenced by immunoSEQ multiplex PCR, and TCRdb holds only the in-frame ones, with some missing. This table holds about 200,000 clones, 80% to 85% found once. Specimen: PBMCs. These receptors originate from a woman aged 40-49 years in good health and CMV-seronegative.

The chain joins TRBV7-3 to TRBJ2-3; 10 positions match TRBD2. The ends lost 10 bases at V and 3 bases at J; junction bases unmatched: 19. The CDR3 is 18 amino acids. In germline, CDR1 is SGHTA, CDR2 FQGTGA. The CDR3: CATKTRASGSLETDTQYF. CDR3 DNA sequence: TGTGCCACGAAAACTCGGGCTAGCGGGAGTCTTGAGACAGATACGCAGTATTTT.

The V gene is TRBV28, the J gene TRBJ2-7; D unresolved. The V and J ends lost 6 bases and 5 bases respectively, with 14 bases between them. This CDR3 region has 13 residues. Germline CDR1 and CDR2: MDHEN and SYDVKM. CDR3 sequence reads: CASSQLGPDEQYF. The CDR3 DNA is TGTGCCAGCAGCCAACTTGGGCCGGACGAGCAGTACTTC. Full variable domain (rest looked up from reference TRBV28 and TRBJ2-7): DVKVTQSSRYLVKRTGEKVFLECVQDMDHENMFWYRQDPGLGLRLIYFSYDVKMKEKGDIPEGYSVSREKKERFSLILESASTNQTSMYLCASSQLGPDEQYFGPGTRLTVT.

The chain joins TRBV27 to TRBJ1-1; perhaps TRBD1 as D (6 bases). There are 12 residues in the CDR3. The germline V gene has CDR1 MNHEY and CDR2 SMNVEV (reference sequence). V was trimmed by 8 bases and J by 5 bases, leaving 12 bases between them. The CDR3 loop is CASGGGGTEAFF. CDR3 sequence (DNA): TGTGCCAGCGGAGGGGGGGGGACTGAAGCTTTCTTT.

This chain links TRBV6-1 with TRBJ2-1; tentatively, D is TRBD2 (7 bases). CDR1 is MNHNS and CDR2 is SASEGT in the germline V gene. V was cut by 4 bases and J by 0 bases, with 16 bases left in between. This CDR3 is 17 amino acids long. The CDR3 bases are TGTGCCAGCAGTGGGGGGCTAGCGGTATTCTCCTACAATGAGCAGTTCTTC. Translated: CASSGGLAVFSYNEQFF.

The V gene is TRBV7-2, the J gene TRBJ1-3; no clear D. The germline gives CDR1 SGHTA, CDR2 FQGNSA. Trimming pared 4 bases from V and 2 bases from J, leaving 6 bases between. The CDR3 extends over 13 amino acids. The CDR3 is CASSSQAGNTIYF. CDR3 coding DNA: TGTGCCAGCAGCTCACAAGCTGGAAACACCATATATTTT.

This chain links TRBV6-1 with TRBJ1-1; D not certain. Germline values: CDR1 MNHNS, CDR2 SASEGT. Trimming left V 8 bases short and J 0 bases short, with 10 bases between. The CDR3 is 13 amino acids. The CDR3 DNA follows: TGTGCCAGCTCAGACTTCCTGAACACTGAAGCTTTCTTT. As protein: CASSDFLNTEAFF.

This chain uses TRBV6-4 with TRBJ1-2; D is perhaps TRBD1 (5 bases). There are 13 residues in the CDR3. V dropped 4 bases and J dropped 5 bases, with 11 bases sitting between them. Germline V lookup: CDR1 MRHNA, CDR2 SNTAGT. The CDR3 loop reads CASSVDGTYGYTF. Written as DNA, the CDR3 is TGTGCCAGCAGTGTGGACGGGACTTATGGCTACACCTTC.

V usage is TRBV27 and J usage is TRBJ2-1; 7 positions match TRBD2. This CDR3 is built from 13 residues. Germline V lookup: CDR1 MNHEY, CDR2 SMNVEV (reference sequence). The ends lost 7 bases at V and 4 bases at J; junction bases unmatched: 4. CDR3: CASNKRGYNEQFF. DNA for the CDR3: TGTGCCAGCAATAAGCGGGGTTACAATGAGCAGTTCTTC.

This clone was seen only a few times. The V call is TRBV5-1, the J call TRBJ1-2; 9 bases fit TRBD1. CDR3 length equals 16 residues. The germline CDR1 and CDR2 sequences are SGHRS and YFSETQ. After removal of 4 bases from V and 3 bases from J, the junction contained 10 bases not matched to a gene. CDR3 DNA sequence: TGCGCCAGCAGCCCTACCCCGGGACAGGGTTACTATGGCTACACCTTC. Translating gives CASSPTPGQGYYGYTF. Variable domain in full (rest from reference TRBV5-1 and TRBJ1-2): KAGVTQTPRYLIKTRGQQVTLSCSPISGHRSVSWYQQTPGQGLQFLFEYFSETQRNKGNFPGRFSGRQFSNSRSEMNVSTLELGDSALYLCASSPTPGQGYYGYTFGSGTRLTVV.

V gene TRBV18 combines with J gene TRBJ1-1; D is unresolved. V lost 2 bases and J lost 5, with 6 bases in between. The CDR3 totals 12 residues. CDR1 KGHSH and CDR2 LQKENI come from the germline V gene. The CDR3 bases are TGTGCCAGCTCACCAGGGGAGACTGAAGCTTTCTTT. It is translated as CASSPGETEAFF.

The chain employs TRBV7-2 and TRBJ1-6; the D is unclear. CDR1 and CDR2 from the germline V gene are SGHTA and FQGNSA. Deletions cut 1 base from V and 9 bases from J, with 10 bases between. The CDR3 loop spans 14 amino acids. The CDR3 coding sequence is TGTGCCAGCAGCTTAGTTCAAGAGGTTTCACCCCTCCACTTT. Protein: CASSLVQEVSPLHF.

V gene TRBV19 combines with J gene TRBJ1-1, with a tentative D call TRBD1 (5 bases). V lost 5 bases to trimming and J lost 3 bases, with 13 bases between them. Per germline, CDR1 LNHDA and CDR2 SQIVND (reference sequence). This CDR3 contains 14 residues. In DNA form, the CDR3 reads TGTGCCAGTAGTTGGGCCGGGGGGGACACTGAAGCTTTCTTT. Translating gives CASSWAGGDTEAFF. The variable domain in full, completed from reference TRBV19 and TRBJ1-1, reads DGGITQSPKYLFRKEGQNVTLSCEQNLNHDAMYWYRQDPGQGLRLIYYSQIVNDFQKGDIAEGYSVSREKKESFPLTVTSAQKNPTAFYLCASSWAGGDTEAFFGQGTRLTVV.

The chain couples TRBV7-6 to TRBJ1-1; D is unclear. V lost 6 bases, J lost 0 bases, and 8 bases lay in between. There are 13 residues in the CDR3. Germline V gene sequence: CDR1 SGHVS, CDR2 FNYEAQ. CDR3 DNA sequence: TGTGCCAGCAGTGCGGCGGTGAACACTGAAGCTTTCTTT. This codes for CASSAAVNTEAFF.

In nucleotides, the CDR3 is TGTGCCAGCAGCTTAAATGAACAGGGGAATCAGCCCCAGCATTTT. It is translated as CASSLNEQGNQPQHF. The V call is TRBV7-8, the J call TRBJ1-5, with 7 bases lining up with TRBD1. Germline V gene sequence: CDR1 SGHVS, CDR2 FQNEAQ. V lost 2 bases and J lost 4; bases outside the gene matches: 5. This CDR3 is built from 15 residues.

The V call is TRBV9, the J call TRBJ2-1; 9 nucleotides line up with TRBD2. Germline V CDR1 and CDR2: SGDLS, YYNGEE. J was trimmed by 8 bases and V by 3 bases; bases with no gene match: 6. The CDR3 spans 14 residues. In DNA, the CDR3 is TGTGCCAGCAGCGAGGTAGCGGGAGTAGATGAGCAGTTCTTC. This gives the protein CASSEVAGVDEQFF.

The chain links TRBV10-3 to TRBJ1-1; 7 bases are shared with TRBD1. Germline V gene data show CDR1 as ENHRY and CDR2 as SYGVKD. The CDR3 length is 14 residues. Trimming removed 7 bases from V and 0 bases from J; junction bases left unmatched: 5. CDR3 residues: CAIKGDRVNTEAFF. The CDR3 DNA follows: TGTGCCATCAAAGGCGACAGGGTGAACACTGAAGCTTTCTTT.

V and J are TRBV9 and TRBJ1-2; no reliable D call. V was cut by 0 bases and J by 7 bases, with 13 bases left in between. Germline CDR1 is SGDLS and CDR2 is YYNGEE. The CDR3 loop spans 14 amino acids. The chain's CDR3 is CASSVAGSRSGYTF. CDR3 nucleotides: TGTGCCAGCAGCGTAGCGGGGTCCAGAAGTGGCTACACCTTC.

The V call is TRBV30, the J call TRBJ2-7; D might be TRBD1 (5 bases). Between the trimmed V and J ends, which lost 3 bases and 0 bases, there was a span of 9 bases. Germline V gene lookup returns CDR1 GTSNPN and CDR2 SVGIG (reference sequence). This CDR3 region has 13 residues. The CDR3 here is CAWSPGPSYEQYF. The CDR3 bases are TGTGCCTGGAGCCCAGGGCCCTCCTACGAGCAGTACTTC. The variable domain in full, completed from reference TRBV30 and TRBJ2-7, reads SQTIHQWPATLVQPVGSPLSLECTVEGTSNPNLYWYRQAAGRGLQLLFYSVGIGQISSEVPQNLSASRPQDRQFILSSKKLLLSDSGFYLCAWSPGPSYEQYFGPGTRLTVT.

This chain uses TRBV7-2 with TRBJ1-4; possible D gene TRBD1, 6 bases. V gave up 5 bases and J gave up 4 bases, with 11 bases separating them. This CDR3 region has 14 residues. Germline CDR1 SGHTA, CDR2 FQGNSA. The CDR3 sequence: CASSLQGLNEKLFF. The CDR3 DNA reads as TGTGCCAGCAGCCTACAGGGCCTTAATGAAAAACTGTTTTTT.

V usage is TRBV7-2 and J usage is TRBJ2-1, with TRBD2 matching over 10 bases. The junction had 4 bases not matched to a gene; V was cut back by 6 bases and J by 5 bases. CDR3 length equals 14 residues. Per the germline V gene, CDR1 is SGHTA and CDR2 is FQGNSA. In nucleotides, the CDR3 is TGTGCCAGCAGTCTAGCGGGAGTGAACAATGAGCAGTTCTTC. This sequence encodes CASSLAGVNNEQFF.

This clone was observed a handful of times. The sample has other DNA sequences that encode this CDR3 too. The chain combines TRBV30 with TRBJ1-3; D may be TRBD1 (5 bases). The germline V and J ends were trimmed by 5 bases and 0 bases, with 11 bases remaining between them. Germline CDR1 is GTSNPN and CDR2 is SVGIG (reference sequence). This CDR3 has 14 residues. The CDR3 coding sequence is TGTGCCTGGCTAACAGGATACTCTGGAAACACCATATATTTT. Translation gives CAWLTGYSGNTIYF.

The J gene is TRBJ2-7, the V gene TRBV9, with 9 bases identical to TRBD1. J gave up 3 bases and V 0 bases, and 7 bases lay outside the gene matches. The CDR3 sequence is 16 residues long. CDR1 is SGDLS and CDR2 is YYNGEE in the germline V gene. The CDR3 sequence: CASSVAGTGGIYEQYF. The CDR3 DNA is TGTGCCAGCAGCGTAGCCGGAACAGGGGGCATCTACGAGCAGTACTTC.

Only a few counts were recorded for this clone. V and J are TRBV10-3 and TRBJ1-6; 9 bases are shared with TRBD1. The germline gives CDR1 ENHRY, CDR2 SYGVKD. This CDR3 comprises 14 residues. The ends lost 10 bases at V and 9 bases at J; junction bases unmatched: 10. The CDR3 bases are TGTGCCACTAGACCGGGACAGGGAGGTTCACCCCTCCACTTT. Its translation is CATRPGQGGSPLHF.

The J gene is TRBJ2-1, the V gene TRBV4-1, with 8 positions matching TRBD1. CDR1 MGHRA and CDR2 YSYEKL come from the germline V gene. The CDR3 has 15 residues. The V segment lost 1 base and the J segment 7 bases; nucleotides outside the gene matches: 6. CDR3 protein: CASSQAGTGRNEQFF. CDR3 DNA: TGCGCCAGCAGCCAAGCTGGGACAGGAAGGAATGAGCAGTTCTTC.

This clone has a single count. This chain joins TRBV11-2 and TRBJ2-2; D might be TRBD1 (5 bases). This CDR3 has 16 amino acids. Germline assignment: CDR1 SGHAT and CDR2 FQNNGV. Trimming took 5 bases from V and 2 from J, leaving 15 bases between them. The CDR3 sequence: CASSRSGAYNTGELFF. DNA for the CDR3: TGTGCCAGCAGCCGATCTGGGGCATACAACACCGGGGAGCTGTTTTTT.

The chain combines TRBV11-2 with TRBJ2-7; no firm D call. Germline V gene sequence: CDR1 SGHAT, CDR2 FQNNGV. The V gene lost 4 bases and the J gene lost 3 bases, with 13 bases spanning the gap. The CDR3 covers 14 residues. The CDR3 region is CASSSDDSYYEQYF. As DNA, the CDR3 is TGTGCCAGCAGCTCAGATGACTCGTACTACGAGCAGTACTTC.

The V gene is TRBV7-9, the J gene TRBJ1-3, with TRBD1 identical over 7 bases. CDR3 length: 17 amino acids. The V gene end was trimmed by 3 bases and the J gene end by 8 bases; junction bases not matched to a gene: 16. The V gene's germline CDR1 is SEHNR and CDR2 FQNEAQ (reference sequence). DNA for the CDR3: TGTGCCAGCAGCTTTGTACGAGAGCTTTCAGGGGGAGACACCATATATTTT. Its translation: CASSFVRELSGGDTIYF.

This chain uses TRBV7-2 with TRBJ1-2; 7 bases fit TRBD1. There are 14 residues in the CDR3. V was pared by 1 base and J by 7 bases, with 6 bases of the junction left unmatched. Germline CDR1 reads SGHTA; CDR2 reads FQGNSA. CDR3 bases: TGTGCCAGCAGCTTAGACAGGGGCTCCTTTGGCTACACCTTC. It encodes CASSLDRGSFGYTF.

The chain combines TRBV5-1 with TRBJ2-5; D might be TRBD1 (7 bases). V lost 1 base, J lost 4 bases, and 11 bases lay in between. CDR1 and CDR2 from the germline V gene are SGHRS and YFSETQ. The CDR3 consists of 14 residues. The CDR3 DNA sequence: TGCGCCAGCAGCTTGTCAGGGGGGCTAGAGACCCAGTACTTC. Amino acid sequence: CASSLSGGLETQYF.